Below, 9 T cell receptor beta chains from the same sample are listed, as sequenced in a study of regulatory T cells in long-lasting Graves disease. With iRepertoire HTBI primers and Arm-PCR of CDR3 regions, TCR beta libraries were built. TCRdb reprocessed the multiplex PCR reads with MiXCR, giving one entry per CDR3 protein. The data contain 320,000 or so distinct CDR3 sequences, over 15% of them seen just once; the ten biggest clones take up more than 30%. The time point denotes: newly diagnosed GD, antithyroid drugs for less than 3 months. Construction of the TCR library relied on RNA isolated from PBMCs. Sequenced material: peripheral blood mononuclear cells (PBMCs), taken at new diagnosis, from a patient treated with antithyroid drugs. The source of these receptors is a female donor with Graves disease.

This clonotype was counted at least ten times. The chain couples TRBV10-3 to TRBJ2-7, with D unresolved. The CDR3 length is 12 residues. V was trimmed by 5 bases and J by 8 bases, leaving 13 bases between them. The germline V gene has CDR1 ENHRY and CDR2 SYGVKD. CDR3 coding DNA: TGTGCCATCAGTCTTGAGCTTCGTAAGCAGTACTTC. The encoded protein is CAISLELRKQYF.

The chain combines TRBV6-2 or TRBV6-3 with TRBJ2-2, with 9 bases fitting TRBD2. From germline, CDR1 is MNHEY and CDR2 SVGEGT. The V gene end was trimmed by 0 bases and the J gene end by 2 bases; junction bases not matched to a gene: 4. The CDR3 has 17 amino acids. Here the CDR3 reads CASSYSNSGGNTGELFF. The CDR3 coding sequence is TGTGCCAGCAGTTACTCGAATAGCGGGGGTAACACCGGGGAGCTGTTTTTT.

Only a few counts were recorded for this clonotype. DNA for the CDR3: TGCAGTGCTAGAGATAGACCCCAGGGGGGCGGCCTAGGGTATGGCTACACCTTC. It translates to CSARDRPQGGGLGYGYTF. V gene TRBV20-1 combines with J gene TRBJ1-2, with TRBD1 matching over 7 bases. CDR1 is DFQATT and CDR2 is SNEGSKA in the germline V gene (reference sequence). V trimming: 0 bases; J trimming: 5 bases; junction bases outside the gene matches: 18. The CDR3 has 18 amino acids.

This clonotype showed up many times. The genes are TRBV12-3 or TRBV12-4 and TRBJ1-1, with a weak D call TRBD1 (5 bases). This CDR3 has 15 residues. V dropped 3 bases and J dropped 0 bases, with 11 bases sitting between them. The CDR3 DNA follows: TGTGCCAGCAGTTTGAGCGACAGCCTGAACACTGAAGCTTTCTTT. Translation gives CASSLSDSLNTEAFF.

The CDR3 DNA is TGTGCCAGCAGAACTGTTCCCGGGACTTCCTATGGCTACACCTTC. Translation gives CASRTVPGTSYGYTF. The gene calls are TRBV27 and TRBJ1-2, with D possibly matching TRBD1 (5 bases). The germline V gene encodes CDR1 MNHEY and CDR2 SMNVEV (reference sequence). Trimming took off 6 bases at V and 4 bases at J, with 18 bases between the two ends. The CDR3 length is 15 residues.

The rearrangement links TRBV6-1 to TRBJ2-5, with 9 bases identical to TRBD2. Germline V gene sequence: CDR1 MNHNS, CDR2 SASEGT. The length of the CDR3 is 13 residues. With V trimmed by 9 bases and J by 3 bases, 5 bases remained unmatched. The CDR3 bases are TGTGCCAGTAGCGGGAGAAAAGAAGAGACCCAGTACTTC. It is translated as CASSGRKEETQYF.

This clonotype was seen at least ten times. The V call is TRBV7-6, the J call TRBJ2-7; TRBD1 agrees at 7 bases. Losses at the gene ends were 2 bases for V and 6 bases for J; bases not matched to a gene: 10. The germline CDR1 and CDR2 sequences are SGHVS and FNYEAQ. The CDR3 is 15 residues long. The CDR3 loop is CASSLTGTDLVEQYF. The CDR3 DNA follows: TGTGCCAGCAGCTTAACTGGGACAGACCTCGTCGAGCAGTACTTC.

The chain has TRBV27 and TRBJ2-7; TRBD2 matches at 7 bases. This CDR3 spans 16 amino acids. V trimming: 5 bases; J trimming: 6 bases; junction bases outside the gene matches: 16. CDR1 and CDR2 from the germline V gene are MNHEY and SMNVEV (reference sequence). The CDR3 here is CASSPKTRLRGIEQYF. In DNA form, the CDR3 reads TGTGCCAGCAGTCCGAAAACGAGGTTGCGGGGGATCGAGCAGTACTTC.

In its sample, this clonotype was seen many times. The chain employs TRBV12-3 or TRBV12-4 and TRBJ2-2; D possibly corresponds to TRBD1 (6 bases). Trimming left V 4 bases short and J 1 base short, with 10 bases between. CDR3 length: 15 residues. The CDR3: CASSSGTRNTGELFF. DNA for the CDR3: TGTGCCAGCAGTTCCGGGACAAGGAACACCGGGGAGCTGTTTTTT.